One sample yielded the 28 T cell receptor beta chains listed below, sequenced in a study of CD8+CD57+ T cells in acquired aplastic anemia. Investigators profiled TCR beta VDJ and CDR3 from genomic DNA template. Via MiXCR, TCRdb re-called the reads, giving one row per CDR3 protein. The data show a few hundred thousand distinct CDR3 sequences, under 65% seen once. The sequenced sample was sorted CD4+, CD8+, or CD8+CD57+ T cells (not recorded which) from PBMCs. All receptors derive from a human donor in good health.

The genes are TRBV6-5 and TRBJ2-7, with D possibly TRBD1 on 6 matching bases. CDR1 MNHEY and CDR2 SVGAGI come from the germline V gene. V gave up 6 bases and J gave up 6 bases, with 15 bases separating them. The CDR3 runs to 13 residues. This chain's CDR3 is CASRTGTSTEQYF. CDR3 coding DNA: TGTGCCAGCAGAACCGGGACATCAACCGAGCAGTACTTC.

V gene TRBV6-1 combines with J gene TRBJ1-2; 8 bases match TRBD1. Germline lookup yields CDR1 MNHNS and CDR2 SASEGT. This CDR3 region has 15 residues. The J segment lost 4 bases and the V segment lost 1 base, leaving 5 bases of the junction unmatched. CDR3 nucleotide sequence: TGTGCCAGCAGTGAAGAGGCAGGGGGCGGCTATGGCTACACCTTC. Translation gives CASSEEAGGGYGYTF.

The rearrangement links TRBV20-1 to TRBJ1-5; 8 bases match TRBD1. The CDR3 sequence is 14 residues long. From germline, CDR1 is DFQATT and CDR2 SNEGSKA (reference sequence). The V gene end was trimmed by 5 bases and the J gene end by 6 bases; junction bases not matched to a gene: 9. Here the CDR3 DNA reads TGCAGTGCTGAGGACAGGGTTGGAGGTCAGCCCCAGCATTTT. This encodes CSAEDRVGGQPQHF.

This clonotype showed up many times. The chain employs TRBV4-1 and TRBJ2-3; no clear D. Trimming removed 3 bases from V and 4 bases from J, with 5 bases in between. The CDR3 sequence is 12 residues long. Germline lookup yields CDR1 MGHRA and CDR2 YSYEKL. For the CDR3, the DNA is TGCGCCAGCAGCCACGTTGCAGATACGCAGTATTTT. Its protein product is CASSHVADTQYF.

The rearrangement links TRBV7-8 to TRBJ1-1, with D perhaps matching TRBD1 (6 bases). Between the trimmed V and J ends, which lost 5 bases and 1 base, there was a span of 14 bases. Germline lookup yields CDR1 SGHVS and CDR2 FQNEAQ. This CDR3 has 15 residues. CDR3 sequence (DNA): TGTGCCAGCAGCCCCAACGGGGGGCCGAACACTGAAGCTTTCTTT. Translation: CASSPNGGPNTEAFF.

This clonotype was counted at least ten times. The J gene is TRBJ1-1, the V gene TRBV7-6; D is uncertain. The CDR3 has 13 residues. Deletions cut 2 bases from V and 0 bases from J, with 4 bases between. Germline V gene sequence: CDR1 SGHVS, CDR2 FNYEAQ. CDR3: CASSLSVNTEAFF. The DNA for the CDR3 is TGTGCCAGCAGCTTATCTGTGAACACTGAAGCTTTCTTT.

The chain links TRBV20-1 to TRBJ2-7; 7 bases are a match to TRBD2. Germline CDR1 is DFQATT and CDR2 is SNEGSKA (reference sequence). Trimming at V came to 6 bases and at J to 0 bases, leaving 8 bases not matched to a gene. The CDR3 has 14 amino acids. This CDR3 is CSASKRGSSYEQYF. DNA of the CDR3: TGCAGTGCCAGCAAGCGGGGCAGCTCCTACGAGCAGTACTTC.

This clonotype has a single count. The chain joins TRBV15 to TRBJ1-6; D gene ambiguous. The V end was cut by 0 bases, the J end by 7 bases, with 7 bases between. CDR1 LNHNV and CDR2 YYDKDF come from the germline V gene (reference sequence). The CDR3 is made up of 14 amino acids. The CDR3 loop is CATSRDPSNSPLHF. The CDR3 nucleotides are TGTGCCACCAGCAGAGATCCTAGCAATTCACCCCTCCACTTT.

Ten or more counts support this clonotype. The rearrangement uses TRBV9 and TRBJ2-7; 12 positions match TRBD2. This CDR3 contains 14 residues. The germline gives CDR1 SGDLS, CDR2 YYNGEE. V was pared by 3 bases and J by 7 bases, with 5 bases of the junction left unmatched. The CDR3 spells CASSATSGSNEQYF. The CDR3 DNA reads TGTGCCAGCAGCGCGACTAGCGGGAGTAATGAGCAGTACTTC.

This chain uses TRBV20-1 with TRBJ2-7; 9 nucleotides agree with TRBD2. Germline lookup yields CDR1 DFQATT and CDR2 SNEGSKA (reference sequence). The CDR3 sequence is 14 residues long. The V gene end was trimmed by 6 bases and the J gene end by 4 bases; junction bases not matched to a gene: 10. Here the CDR3 reads CSAMGGRAVYEQYF. CDR3 coding DNA: TGCAGTGCAATGGGCGGGAGGGCGGTTTACGAGCAGTACTTC.

This clonotype was seen just once. V and J are TRBV20-1 and TRBJ1-5; 7 nucleotides match TRBD1. The CDR3 is made up of 15 amino acids. Trimming removed 5 bases from V and 5 bases from J; junction bases left unmatched: 12. Germline CDR1 and CDR2: DFQATT and SNEGSKA (reference sequence). CDR3 sequence: CSAPRDRLLDQPQHF. In DNA form, the CDR3 reads TGCAGTGCTCCTAGGGACAGACTTTTGGATCAGCCCCAGCATTTT.

The chain combines TRBV7-8 with TRBJ1-6; no clear D gene. The CDR3 loop spans 14 amino acids. CDR1 SGHVS and CDR2 FQNEAQ come from the germline V gene. The V and J ends lost 0 bases and 11 bases respectively, with 11 bases between them. As DNA, the CDR3 is TGTGCCAGCAGCTTAGCGGACTACGCAACACCCCTCCACTTT. Amino acids: CASSLADYATPLHF.

The CDR3 DNA reads as TGTGCCAGCAGCTTGCCGACACGCGGGTTCGGCTACAATGAGCAGTTCTTC. This translates into CASSLPTRGFGYNEQFF. The V and J genes are TRBV7-9 and TRBJ2-1; TRBD2 is a possible D gene (5 bases). Germline V gene sequence: CDR1 SEHNR, CDR2 FQNEAQ (reference sequence). V shed 3 bases and J shed 3 bases, with 18 bases lying between them. The CDR3 is 17 residues long.

This clonotype was detected many times. The chain links TRBV7-6 to TRBJ2-2; D uncertain. Trimming took 7 bases from V and 2 from J, leaving 11 bases between them. The CDR3 is 14 amino acids. Germline lookup yields CDR1 SGHVS and CDR2 FNYEAQ. CDR3 bases: TGTGCCAGCAAGTCGGGCTCCAACACCGGGGAGCTGTTTTTT. This translates into CASKSGSNTGELFF.

The chain links TRBV7-9 to TRBJ2-7, with D perhaps assigned TRBD1 or TRBD2 (6 bases each). Trimming stripped 3 bases from V and 6 bases from J, with 18 bases between. The CDR3 has 15 amino acids. Per germline, CDR1 SEHNR and CDR2 FQNEAQ (reference sequence). The CDR3 DNA reads TGTGCCAGCAGCTTGGCGTCCGGGGGCGTCGGCGAGCAGTACTTC. It translates to CASSLASGGVGEQYF.

The genes are TRBV7-9 and TRBJ2-7; D is unclear. Germline V gene data show CDR1 as SEHNR and CDR2 as FQNEAQ (reference sequence). V lost 1 base and J 4 bases, leaving 8 bases between the germline ends. CDR3 size: 13 residues. The CDR3 DNA follows: TGTGCCAGCAGCTTAGATGCAATATACGAGCAGTACTTC. It codes for CASSLDAIYEQYF. The full variable domain, completed using reference TRBV7-9 and TRBJ2-7, is DTGVSQNPRHKITKRGQNVTFRCDPISEHNRLYWYRQTLGQGPEFLTYFQNEAQLEKSRLLSDRFSAERPKGSFSTLEIQRTEQGDSAMYLCASSLDAIYEQYFGPGTRLTVT.

The rearrangement uses TRBV5-1 and TRBJ1-4; 7 bases align to TRBD1. This CDR3 is built from 14 residues. Looked up from germline, CDR1 is SGHRS and CDR2 is YFSETQ. Trimming at V came to 5 bases and at J to 5 bases, leaving 6 bases not matched to a gene. CDR3 sequence (DNA): TGCGCCAGCAGAATGGGACAGACCAATGAAAAACTGTTTTTT. Its protein product is CASRMGQTNEKLFF.

This clonotype showed up many times. The chain has TRBV19 and TRBJ1-3; D perhaps matches TRBD1 (5 bases). CDR1 LNHDA and CDR2 SQIVND come from the germline V gene (reference sequence). V was clipped by 7 bases and J by 4 bases, with 14 bases between them. The CDR3 covers 14 residues. CDR3 in amino acids: CASNLVGAGNTIYF. The CDR3 DNA reads TGTGCCAGTAACCTGGTAGGGGCCGGAAACACCATATATTTT.

The rearrangement uses TRBV12-3 or TRBV12-4 and TRBJ2-7; 8 bases agree with TRBD1. Unmatched junction bases numbered 6, after V lost 5 bases and J lost 0 bases. CDR3 length: 15 residues. Here the CDR3 DNA reads TGTGCCAGCAGTGGCCGGGACAGGCCCTCCTACGAGCAGTACTTC. It encodes CASSGRDRPSYEQYF.

This clonotype was found many times. V gene TRBV24-1 combines with J gene TRBJ2-1, with TRBD2 matching 9 bases. The V and J ends lost 1 base and 3 bases, in that order; junction bases with no gene match: 12. The CDR3 loop spans 19 amino acids. Per the germline V gene, CDR1 is KGHDR and CDR2 is SFDVKD. Written as DNA, the CDR3 is TGTGCCACCAGTGATTTTGCAAGCGGGAGGATTTCGGGCTACAATGAGCAGTTCTTC. Residues: CATSDFASGRISGYNEQFF.

The V gene is TRBV19, the J gene TRBJ2-1; the match to TRBD2 covers 8 bases. The CDR3 loop spans 14 amino acids. J lost 5 bases, V lost 9 bases, and 9 bases had no gene match. The germline V gene encodes CDR1 LNHDA and CDR2 SQIVND (reference sequence). CDR3 bases: TGTGCCAGCACTAGAGCGGGAGTCAACAATGAGCAGTTCTTC. Protein sequence: CASTRAGVNNEQFF.

This clonotype was picked up one time. This chain connects TRBV7-9 to TRBJ2-5; maybe TRBD2 (6 bases). Germline V lookup: CDR1 SEHNR, CDR2 FQNEAQ (reference sequence). CDR3 length: 17 residues. V shed 1 base and J shed 5 bases, with 20 bases lying between them. The CDR3 sequence: CASSLGLARGPLETQYF. CDR3 sequence (DNA): TGTGCCAGCAGCTTAGGGCTAGCGAGAGGGCCCTTGGAGACCCAGTACTTC. The complete variable domain, with remaining parts taken from reference TRBV7-9 and TRBJ2-5, reads DTGVSQNPRHKITKRGQNVTFRCDPISEHNRLYWYRQTLGQGPEFLTYFQNEAQLEKSRLLSDRFSAERPKGSFSTLEIQRTEQGDSAMYLCASSLGLARGPLETQYFGPGTRLLVL.

V usage is TRBV2 and J usage is TRBJ1-1, with no clear D. Germline lookup yields CDR1 SNHLY and CDR2 FYNNEI. With 6 bases removed from V and 2 bases from J, the gap between germline ends came to 7 bases. The CDR3 runs to 12 residues. The CDR3 sequence: CASRAGNTEAFF. The CDR3 DNA is TGTGCCAGCAGGGCAGGAAACACTGAAGCTTTCTTT.

This chain links TRBV12-3 or TRBV12-4 with TRBJ2-7, with 9 bases that match TRBD1. V shed 3 bases and J 3 bases; nucleotides not matched to a gene: 3. The CDR3 loop spans 14 amino acids. In nucleotides, the CDR3 is TGTGCCAGCAGTTTCGGGACAGGGTACTACGAGCAGTACTTC. This sequence encodes CASSFGTGYYEQYF.

This chain uses TRBV10-3 with TRBJ2-1; 9 bases are a match to TRBD2. This CDR3 has 15 residues. The V gene's germline CDR1 is ENHRY and CDR2 SYGVKD. CDR3 coding DNA: TGTGCTAGATTTAGCGGGAGCGAATCCTACAATGAGCAGTTCTTC. Amino acid sequence: CARFSGSESYNEQFF.

There are many counts of this clonotype. The genes are TRBV14 and TRBJ2-1, with TRBD2 matching over 9 bases. The CDR3 is made up of 18 amino acids. Per the germline V gene, CDR1 is SGHDN and CDR2 is FVKESK. V trimming: 0 bases; J trimming: 2 bases; junction bases outside the gene matches: 8. The CDR3 sequence: CASSQDYRRLAAYNEQFF. CDR3 in DNA: TGTGCCAGCAGCCAAGATTATCGCAGACTAGCGGCCTACAATGAGCAGTTCTTC.

This clonotype occurred a few times. The rearrangement uses TRBV7-3 and TRBJ1-2, with a weak D call TRBD1 (6 bases). Trimming took 1 base from V and 7 from J, leaving 16 bases between them. Germline CDR1 and CDR2: SGHTA and FQGTGA. This CDR3 has 15 residues. The CDR3 region has the DNA TGTGCCAGCAGCTTAAGCCCAGCGGGGGCAGCTGGCTACACCTTC. Translation gives CASSLSPAGAAGYTF.

This sequence joins TRBV7-2 and TRBJ2-4; D may match TRBD1 or TRBD2 (5 bases each). The CDR3 runs 15 residues. CDR1 is SGHTA and CDR2 is FQGNSA in the germline V gene. V lost 5 bases and J 1 base, leaving 12 bases between the germline ends. The CDR3 nucleotides read TGTGCCAGCAGCCTCAGTGGGGGTGCCAAAAACATTCAGTACTTC. Translation gives CASSLSGGAKNIQYF.